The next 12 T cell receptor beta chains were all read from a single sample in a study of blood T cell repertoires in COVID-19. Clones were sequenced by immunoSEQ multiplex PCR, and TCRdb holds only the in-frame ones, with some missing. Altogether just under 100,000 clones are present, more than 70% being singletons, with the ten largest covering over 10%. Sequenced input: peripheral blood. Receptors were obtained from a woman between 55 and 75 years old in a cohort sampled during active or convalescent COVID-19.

The CDR3 sequence: CASSVGVLAGGRTGELFF. In DNA, the CDR3 is TGTGCCAGCAGCGTCGGCGTGCTAGCGGGGGGGCGCACCGGGGAGCTGTTTTTT. The V and J genes are TRBV7-9 and TRBJ2-2; 12 nucleotides agree with TRBD2. Losses at the gene ends were 5 bases for V and 4 bases for J; bases not matched to a gene: 11. The germline V gene encodes CDR1 SEHNR and CDR2 FQNEAQ (reference sequence). This CDR3 contains 18 residues.

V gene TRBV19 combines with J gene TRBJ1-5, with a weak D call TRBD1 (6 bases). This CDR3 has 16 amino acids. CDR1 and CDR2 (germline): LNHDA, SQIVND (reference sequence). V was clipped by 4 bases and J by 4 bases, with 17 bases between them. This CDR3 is CASSRYPGTPNQPQHF. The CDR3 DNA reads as TGTGCCAGTAGTAGATACCCCGGGACACCAAATCAGCCCCAGCATTTT.

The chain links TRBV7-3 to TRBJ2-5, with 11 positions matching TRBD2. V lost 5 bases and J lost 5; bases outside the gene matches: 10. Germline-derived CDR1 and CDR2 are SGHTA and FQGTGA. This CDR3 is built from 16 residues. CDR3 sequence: CASSLSSGGAAETQYF. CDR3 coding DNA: TGTGCCAGCAGCCTAAGTAGCGGGGGGGCGGCGGAGACCCAGTACTTC.

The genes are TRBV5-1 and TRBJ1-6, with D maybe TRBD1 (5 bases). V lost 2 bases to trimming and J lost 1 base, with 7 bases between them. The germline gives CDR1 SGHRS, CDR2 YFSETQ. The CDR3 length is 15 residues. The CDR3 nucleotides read TGCGCCAGCAGCTTCCAGGGTTCCTATAATTCACCCCTCCACTTT. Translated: CASSFQGSYNSPLHF.

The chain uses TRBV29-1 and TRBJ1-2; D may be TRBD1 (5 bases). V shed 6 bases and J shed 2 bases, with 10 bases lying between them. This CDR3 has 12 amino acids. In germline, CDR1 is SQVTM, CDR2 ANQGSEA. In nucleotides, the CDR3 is TGCAGCGTGTGGGGCGCCAACTATGGCTACACCTTC. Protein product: CSVWGANYGYTF.

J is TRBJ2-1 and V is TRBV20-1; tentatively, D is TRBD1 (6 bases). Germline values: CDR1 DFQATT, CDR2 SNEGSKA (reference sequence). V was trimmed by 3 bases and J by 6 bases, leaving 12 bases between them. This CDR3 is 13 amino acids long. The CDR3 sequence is CSASVGGSNEQFF. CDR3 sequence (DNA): TGCAGTGCTAGTGTAGGGGGAAGCAATGAGCAGTTCTTC.

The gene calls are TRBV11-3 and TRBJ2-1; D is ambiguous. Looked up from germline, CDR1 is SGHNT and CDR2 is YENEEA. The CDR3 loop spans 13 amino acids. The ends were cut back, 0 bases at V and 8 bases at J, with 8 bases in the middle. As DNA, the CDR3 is TGTGCCAGCAGCTTAGATCCGGTCCATGAGCAGTTCTTC. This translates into CASSLDPVHEQFF.

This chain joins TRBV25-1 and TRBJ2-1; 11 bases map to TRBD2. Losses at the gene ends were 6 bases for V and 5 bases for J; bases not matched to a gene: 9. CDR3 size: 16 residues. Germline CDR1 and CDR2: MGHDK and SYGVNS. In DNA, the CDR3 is TGTGCCAGCAGACCAACTACTAGCGGGGGTAACAATGAGCAGTTCTTC. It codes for CASRPTTSGGNNEQFF. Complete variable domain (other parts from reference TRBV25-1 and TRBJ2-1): EADIYQTPRYLVIGTGKKITLECSQTMGHDKMYWYQQDPGMELHLIHYSYGVNSTEKGDLSSESTVSRIRTEHFPLTLESARPSHTSQYLCASRPTTSGGNNEQFFGPGTRLTVL.

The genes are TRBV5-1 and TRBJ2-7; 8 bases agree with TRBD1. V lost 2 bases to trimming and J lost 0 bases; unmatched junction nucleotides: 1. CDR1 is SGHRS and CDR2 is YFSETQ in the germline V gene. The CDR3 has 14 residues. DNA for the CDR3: TGCGCCAGCAGCTTCGGGACAGGCTCCTACGAGCAGTACTTC. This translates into CASSFGTGSYEQYF.

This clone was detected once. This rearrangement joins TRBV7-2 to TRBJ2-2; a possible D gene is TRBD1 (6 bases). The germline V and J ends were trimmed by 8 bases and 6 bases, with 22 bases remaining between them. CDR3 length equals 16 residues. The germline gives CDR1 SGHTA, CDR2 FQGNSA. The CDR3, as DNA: TGTGCCAGCGCTAACCTGGGGGCTTCTCTCGCCGGGGAGCTGTTTTTT. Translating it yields CASANLGASLAGELFF.

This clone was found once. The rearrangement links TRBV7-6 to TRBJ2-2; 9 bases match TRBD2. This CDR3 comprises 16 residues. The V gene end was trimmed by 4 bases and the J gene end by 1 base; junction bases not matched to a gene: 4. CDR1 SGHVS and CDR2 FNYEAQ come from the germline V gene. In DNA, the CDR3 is TGTGCCAGCAGCTCCCCAGCGGGAGGGAACACCGGGGAGCTGTTTTTT. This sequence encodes CASSSPAGGNTGELFF.

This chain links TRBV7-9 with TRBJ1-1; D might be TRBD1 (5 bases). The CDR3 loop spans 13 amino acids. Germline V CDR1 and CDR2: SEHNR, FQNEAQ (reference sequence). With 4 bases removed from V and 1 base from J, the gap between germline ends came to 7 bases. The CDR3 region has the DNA TGTGCCAGCAGCTCCGGACAGAACACTGAAGCTTTCTTT. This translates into CASSSGQNTEAFF.